One sample yielded the 22 T cell receptor beta chains listed below, sequenced in a study of cytomegalovirus exposure and HLA in healthy donors. The PCR used 60 Vbeta and 13 Jbeta primers. Method: immunoSEQ multiplex PCR; TCRdb's copy keeps in-frame clones and lacks some. The sample includes tens of thousands of clones, 70% of them seen just once. Material for sequencing was PBMCs. These receptor sequences come from a woman in her forties or fifties in good health and CMV-seropositive.

The DNA for the CDR3 is TGTGCCAGCAGTGGAGGCAGGGACTCCGAGCAGTACTTC. Its protein is CASSGGRDSEQYF. V usage is TRBV6-1 and J usage is TRBJ2-7, with D tentatively TRBD2 (6 bases). The V end was cut by 4 bases, the J end by 6 bases, with 13 bases between. The CDR3 sequence is 13 residues long. The germline V gene encodes CDR1 MNHNS and CDR2 SASEGT.

CDR3 DNA sequence: TGCGCCAGCAGCTTAGAGGGGTCAGGGGGTCCCTATGGCTACACCTTC. Amino acid sequence: CASSLEGSGGPYGYTF. The V call is TRBV5-1, the J call TRBJ1-2, with TRBD1 matching 7 bases. Germline V gives CDR1 SGHRS, CDR2 YFSETQ. V gave up 2 bases and J gave up 4 bases; unmatched junction bases: 11. The CDR3 contains 16 residues.

The CDR3 here is CASSRHPNQPQHF. In DNA, the CDR3 is TGTGCCAGCAGCCGACACCCCAATCAGCCCCAGCATTTT. This sequence joins TRBV6-5 and TRBJ1-5; no firm D call. Trimming pared 6 bases from V and 3 bases from J, leaving 9 bases between. The CDR3 extends over 13 amino acids. Looked up from germline, CDR1 is MNHEY and CDR2 is SVGAGI.

This rearrangement joins TRBV6-5 to TRBJ1-2, with 8 nucleotides matching TRBD1. J was trimmed by 5 bases and V by 5 bases; bases with no gene match: 4. The CDR3 contains 13 residues. CDR1 is MNHEY and CDR2 is SVGAGI in the germline V gene. Written as DNA, the CDR3 is TGTGCCAGCAGTACCGGACAGGGATATGGCTACACCTTC. Translating gives CASSTGQGYGYTF.

The V and J genes are TRBV5-4 and TRBJ2-2; the match to TRBD2 covers 8 bases. The CDR3 contains 17 residues. Germline CDR1 and CDR2: SGHNT and YYREEE (reference sequence). V lost 1 base to trimming and J lost 6 bases; unmatched junction nucleotides: 11. The CDR3 protein is CASSLIGGRSVSGELFF. In nucleotides, the CDR3 is TGTGCCAGCAGCTTGATCGGCGGGAGGTCGGTCTCCGGGGAGCTGTTTTTT.

This sequence joins TRBV28 and TRBJ2-7; perhaps TRBD1 as D (5 bases). Looked up from germline, CDR1 is MDHEN and CDR2 is SYDVKM. This CDR3 contains 13 residues. V lost 5 bases, J lost 3 bases, and 11 bases lay in between. CDR3 DNA: TGTGCCAGCAGTCCCACAGGCGACTACGAGCAGTACTTC. Its protein is CASSPTGDYEQYF.

The sample holds one count of this clone. The rearrangement joins TRBV7-9 to TRBJ2-7; a possible D gene is TRBD2 (5 bases). V lost 4 bases and J lost 2, with 12 bases in between. This CDR3 has 14 residues. In germline, CDR1 is SEHNR, CDR2 FQNEAQ (reference sequence). The CDR3 region has the DNA TGTGCCAGCAGCTCGGTGGTCGGGACCTACGAGCAGTACTTC. It specifies CASSSVVGTYEQYF.

This clone was recorded a few times. This CDR3 reads CSVELAGLSGTTNSYEQYF. In DNA, the CDR3 is TGCAGCGTTGAATTGGCGGGCCTTAGCGGGACTACCAACTCCTACGAGCAGTACTTC. The J gene is TRBJ2-7, the V gene TRBV29-1; 8 nucleotides line up with TRBD2. Germline V gene sequence: CDR1 SQVTM, CDR2 ANQGSEA. The CDR3 extends over 19 amino acids. Trimming removed 2 bases from V and 0 bases from J; junction bases left unmatched: 18.

The sample holds one count of this clone. The CDR3 loop is CASSSPGLAHNEQFF. The CDR3 nucleotides read TGTGCCAGCAGCTCCCCGGGACTAGCCCACAATGAGCAGTTCTTC. The chain has TRBV7-9 and TRBJ2-1; 9 bases align to TRBD2. Losses at the gene ends were 4 bases for V and 5 bases for J; bases not matched to a gene: 6. The V gene's germline CDR1 is SEHNR and CDR2 FQNEAQ (reference sequence). The CDR3 has 15 residues.

This chain uses TRBV10-1 with TRBJ2-1; 7 bases fit TRBD2. The CDR3 length is 15 residues. With V trimmed by 4 bases and J by 1 base, 4 bases remained unmatched. The germline V gene has CDR1 WNHNN and CDR2 SYGVQD (reference sequence). The CDR3 DNA sequence: TGCGCCAGCAGTGTCAGCGGGGCTTCCTACAATGAGCAGTTCTTC. This gives the protein CASSVSGASYNEQFF.

This rearrangement joins TRBV28 to TRBJ2-7; unclear D gene. V was cut by 6 bases and J by 0 bases, with 15 bases left in between. The CDR3 spans 15 residues. The germline CDR1 and CDR2 sequences are MDHEN and SYDVKM. CDR3 nucleotides: TGTGCCAGCAGCGAGAGGAACATTCGCTCCTACGAGCAGTACTTC. This encodes CASSERNIRSYEQYF.

DNA of the CDR3: TGTGCCATCAGTGATCGCGGGGGGGCCGCAGATACGCAGTATTTT. Translation: CAISDRGGAADTQYF. V is TRBV10-3 and J is TRBJ2-3; 9 nucleotides agree with TRBD2. This CDR3 spans 15 amino acids. Germline V CDR1 and CDR2: ENHRY, SYGVKD. The V and J ends lost 3 bases and 4 bases, in that order; junction bases with no gene match: 5.

The V gene is TRBV2, the J gene TRBJ2-7; tentative D call: TRBD2 (7 bases). V was trimmed by 10 bases and J by 5 bases, leaving 18 bases between them. Germline CDR1 reads SNHLY; CDR2 reads FYNNEI. This CDR3 spans 13 amino acids. CDR3 sequence: CATWGGRDHEQYF. In nucleotides, the CDR3 is TGTGCCACGTGGGGGGGCAGGGACCACGAGCAGTACTTC.

The chain is built from TRBV27 and TRBJ2-3; 10 nucleotides agree with TRBD1. This CDR3 contains 17 residues. The V and J ends lost 5 bases and 5 bases, in that order; junction bases with no gene match: 13. Per the germline V gene, CDR1 is MNHEY and CDR2 is SMNVEV (reference sequence). Here the CDR3 DNA reads TGTGCCAGCAGTAAGTTCCGGGGGACAGGGGAAGAAGATACGCAGTATTTT. It specifies CASSKFRGTGEEDTQYF.

This clone showed up just once. The gene calls are TRBV15 and TRBJ1-1; weak D call: TRBD1 (5 bases). The V end was cut by 2 bases, the J end by 6 bases, with 16 bases between. This CDR3 has 15 residues. Germline CDR1 is LNHNV and CDR2 is YYDKDF (reference sequence). Here the CDR3 reads CATSRRFGGLSEAFF. The CDR3 DNA sequence: TGTGCCACCAGCAGACGGTTTGGGGGGTTGTCTGAAGCTTTCTTT.

The chain employs TRBV10-3 and TRBJ2-3; D is perhaps TRBD1 (6 bases). Trimming left V 4 bases short and J 0 bases short, with 17 bases between. CDR1 is ENHRY and CDR2 is SYGVKD in the germline V gene. CDR3 length: 17 amino acids. The CDR3 DNA sequence: TGTGCCATCAGTGGGTCCCTTACAGGGACCAGCACAGATACGCAGTATTTT. Its translation is CAISGSLTGTSTDTQYF.

The chain joins TRBV27 to TRBJ1-5; 8 bases are a match to TRBD1. The CDR3 is 14 residues long. V dropped 6 bases and J dropped 2; count of bases not matched to a gene: 3. Germline V gene sequence: CDR1 MNHEY, CDR2 SMNVEV (reference sequence). CDR3 nucleotides: TGTGCCAGCAGCGACAGGGGCGGCAATCAGCCCCAGCATTTT. This encodes CASSDRGGNQPQHF.

This chain links TRBV5-1 with TRBJ1-1, with 8 positions matching TRBD1. CDR1 is SGHRS and CDR2 is YFSETQ in the germline V gene. The junction had 9 bases not matched to a gene; V was cut back by 0 bases and J by 5 bases. The CDR3 extends over 16 amino acids. The CDR3 coding sequence is TGCGCCAGCAGCTTGGGAGAGACAGGGGATGGGACTGAAGCTTTCTTT. Encoded protein: CASSLGETGDGTEAFF.

The chain recombines TRBV28 with TRBJ1-3, with D unclear. Germline V gene sequence: CDR1 MDHEN, CDR2 SYDVKM. V lost 4 bases, J lost 7 bases, and 11 bases lay in between. This CDR3 region has 13 residues. CDR3 nucleotides: TGTGCCAGCAGTTATCCGGTGTCGAACACCATATATTTT. Encoded protein: CASSYPVSNTIYF.

This clone showed up just once. The rearrangement links TRBV28 to TRBJ2-7, with 10 bases fitting TRBD2. In germline, CDR1 is MDHEN, CDR2 SYDVKM. The CDR3 has 19 amino acids. The V segment lost 3 bases and the J segment 4 bases; nucleotides outside the gene matches: 18. The CDR3 DNA reads as TGTGCCAGCAGTTTGTTCGGAGTAGCGGGAGGCCTTAGTGAGTACGAGCAGTACTTC. Translating it yields CASSLFGVAGGLSEYEQYF.

This rearrangement joins TRBV7-2 to TRBJ1-3, with 8 bases identical to TRBD1. After removal of 4 bases from V and 2 bases from J, the junction contained 4 bases not matched to a gene. Germline CDR1 is SGHTA and CDR2 is FQGNSA. The CDR3 has 15 residues. This CDR3 is CASSWAGGAGNTIYF. The DNA of the CDR3 is TGTGCCAGCAGCTGGGCAGGGGGCGCTGGAAACACCATATATTTT.

V is TRBV10-1 and J is TRBJ1-1; D might be TRBD1 (5 bases). Per the germline V gene, CDR1 is WNHNN and CDR2 is SYGVQD (reference sequence). The CDR3 length is 13 residues. V shed 6 bases and J shed 1 base, with 9 bases lying between them. The CDR3 reads CASSRVRNTEAFF. The CDR3 DNA sequence: TGCGCCAGCAGCAGGGTTCGGAACACTGAAGCTTTCTTT.